This section outlines one T cell receptor (beta chain) sequence together with its context. The sample is drawn from a study of blood T cell repertoires in COVID-19. The wider study: T cells, B-cell-depleted T cells, or PBMCs provided the cDNA or gDNA that served as material.

Germline V CDR1 and CDR2: GTSNPN, SVGIG (reference sequence). The CDR3 sequence is 16 residues long. V was pared by 0 bases and J by 4 bases, with 10 bases of the junction left unmatched. Method: immunoSEQ multiplex PCR; TCRdb's copy keeps in-frame clones and lacks some. Among about 58,000 clones listed, about 78% were seen once. Sequenced sample: peripheral blood. The TCR originated in a human donor in a cohort sampled during active COVID-19. The chain is built from TRBV30 and TRBJ1-2, with 8 bases fitting TRBD1. CDR3 DNA sequence: TGTGCCTGGAGTGTACCGGCAGGGGGCACCACCTATGGCTACACCTTC. Protein sequence: CAWSVPAGGTTYGYTF.